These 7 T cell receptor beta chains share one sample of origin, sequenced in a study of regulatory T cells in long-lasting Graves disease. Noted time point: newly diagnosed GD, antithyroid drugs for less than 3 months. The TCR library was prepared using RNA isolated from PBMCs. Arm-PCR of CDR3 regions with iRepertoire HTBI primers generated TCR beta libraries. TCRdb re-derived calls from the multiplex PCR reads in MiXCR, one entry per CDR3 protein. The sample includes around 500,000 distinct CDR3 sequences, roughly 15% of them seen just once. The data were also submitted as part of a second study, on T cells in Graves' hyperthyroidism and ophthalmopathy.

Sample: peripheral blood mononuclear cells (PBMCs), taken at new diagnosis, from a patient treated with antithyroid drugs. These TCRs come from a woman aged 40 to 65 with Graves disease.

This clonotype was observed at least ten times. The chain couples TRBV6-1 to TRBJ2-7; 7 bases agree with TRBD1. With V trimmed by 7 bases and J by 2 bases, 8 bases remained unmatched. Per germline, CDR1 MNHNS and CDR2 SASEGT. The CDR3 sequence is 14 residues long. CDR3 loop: CASTSPGTAYEQYF. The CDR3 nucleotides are TGTGCCAGCACCTCACCCGGGACAGCCTACGAGCAGTACTTC.

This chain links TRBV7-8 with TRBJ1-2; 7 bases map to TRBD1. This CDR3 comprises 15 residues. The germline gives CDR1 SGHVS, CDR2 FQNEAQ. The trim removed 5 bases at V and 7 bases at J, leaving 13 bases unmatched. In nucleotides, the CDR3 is TGTGCCAGCAGCCCCCGGGACAGCTCTTTGGGTGGCTACACCTTC. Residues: CASSPRDSSLGGYTF. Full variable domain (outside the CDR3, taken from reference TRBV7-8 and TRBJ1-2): GAGVSQSPRYKVAKRGQDVALRCDPISGHVSLFWYQQALGQGPEFLTYFQNEAQLDKSGLPSDRFFAERPEGSVSTLKIQRTQQEDSAVYLCASSPRDSSLGGYTFGSGTRLTVV.

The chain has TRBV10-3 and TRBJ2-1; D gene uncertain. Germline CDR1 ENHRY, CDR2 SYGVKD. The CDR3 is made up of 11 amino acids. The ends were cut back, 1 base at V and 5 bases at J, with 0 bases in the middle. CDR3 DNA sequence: TGTGCCATCAGTGAGTACAATGAGCAGTTCTTC. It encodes CAISEYNEQFF.

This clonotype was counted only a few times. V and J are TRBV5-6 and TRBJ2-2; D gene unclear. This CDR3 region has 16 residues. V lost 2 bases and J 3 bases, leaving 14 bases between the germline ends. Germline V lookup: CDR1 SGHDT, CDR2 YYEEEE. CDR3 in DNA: TGTGCCAGCAGCTTTATATCGGAGATGGACACCGGGGAGCTGTTTTTT. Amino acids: CASSFISEMDTGELFF.

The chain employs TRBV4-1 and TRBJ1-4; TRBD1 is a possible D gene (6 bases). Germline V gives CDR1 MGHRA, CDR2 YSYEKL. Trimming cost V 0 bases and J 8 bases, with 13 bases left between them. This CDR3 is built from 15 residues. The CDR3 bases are TGCGCCAGCAGCCAAGATTTGCCGGGACACGAAAAACTGTTTTTT. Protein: CASSQDLPGHEKLFF.

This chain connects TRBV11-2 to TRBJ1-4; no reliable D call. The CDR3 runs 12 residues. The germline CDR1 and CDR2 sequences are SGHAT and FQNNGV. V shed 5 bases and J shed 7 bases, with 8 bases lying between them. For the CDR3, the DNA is TGTGCCAGCAGCCCCCGAGCTGAAAAACTGTTTTTT. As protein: CASSPRAEKLFF.

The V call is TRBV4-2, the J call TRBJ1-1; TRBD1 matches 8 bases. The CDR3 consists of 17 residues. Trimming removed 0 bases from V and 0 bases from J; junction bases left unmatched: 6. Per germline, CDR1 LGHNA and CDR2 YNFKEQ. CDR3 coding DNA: TGTGCCAGCAGCCAAGATAGGACAGGGCCTATGAACACTGAAGCTTTCTTT. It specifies CASSQDRTGPMNTEAFF.